This T cell receptor (beta chain) was obtained from a study of T-cell memory formation after mild COVID-19. Overall study results and limits: The SARS-CoV-2 specificity of second-wave clones reaching peak at day 37 remained unverified. There were some responding clones in pre-infection memory, which suggested that cross-reactive memory had joined.

Germline-derived CDR1 and CDR2 are LGHNA and YSLEER. The CDR3 is 16 residues long. V lost 0 bases and J 4 bases, leaving 10 bases between the germline ends. The sample holds a few counts of this clonotype. The antigen is undetermined. TCRdb processed the 5' RACE reads anew with MiXCR; each CDR3 protein has one entry. The sample comprises 450,000 or so distinct CDR3 sequences, 20% to 30% of which are singletons, and around an eighth rests with the top ten. The source of this sequence is an adult woman who had mild COVID-19 (a few samples of this study predate the infection). Cell type and time point are not known. The sequencing input was PBMCs or a T cell subset sorted from them (not recorded which). The J gene is TRBJ2-6, the V gene TRBV4-3; a possible D gene is TRBD2 (6 bases). Written as DNA, the CDR3 is TGCGCCAGCAGCCAAGATCGCGGGGTCGGGGCCAACGTCCTGACTTTC. Translating gives CASSQDRGVGANVLTF.